This TCR beta chain was recovered during a study of human T cells and chemical hapten exposure. Study-wide context: Across its roughly 24 weeks, the study gave patients weekly diphenylcyclopropenone doses to the scalp. Patients having alopecia areata, totalis or universalis were mostly female. From small differences in pooled library volume came most of the variation in per-sample TCR yields.

The sample's time point: patch test 2, 6 weeks after DPC sensitization. Described treatment: therapeutic diphenylcyclopropenone sensitization with weekly scalp DPC. V dropped 3 bases and J dropped 5; count of bases not matched to a gene: 10. The germline CDR1 and CDR2 sequences are SEHNR and FQNEAQ (reference sequence). CDR3 length equals 16 residues. TCRdb re-called the RACE reads through MiXCR, storing one row per CDR3 protein. Counted here are tens of thousands of distinct CDR3 sequences, about 9.9% occurring once; the ten biggest clones make up about 1.7%. This sequence joins TRBV7-9 and TRBJ1-2; 9 bases agree with TRBD1. This TCR came from a woman aged 50 to 60 with alopecia areata. Some clones in this sample may be carry-over from other donors' samples. This sample comprised whole blood, obtained in connection with sensitization to the hapten diphenylcyclopropenone (DPC). The CDR3 here is CASSLGQGLGAYGYTF. The CDR3 DNA sequence: TGTGCCAGCAGCTTGGGACAGGGTCTTGGGGCATATGGCTACACCTTC.